Reported below is one T cell receptor beta chain. What it binds is unknown. This CDR3 comprises 15 residues. Deletions cut 3 bases from V and 1 base from J, with 10 bases between. Germline-derived CDR1 and CDR2 are LGHNA and YNFKEQ. The sample is drawn from a study of OX40 agonist ivuxolimab in advanced cancers. Exclusion applied to patients with autoimmune disease history or systemic immunosuppression. Produced via immunoSEQ multiplex PCR; TCRdb's table is partial and in-frame only. The sample contains about 87,000 clones, roughly 85% of which appear only once. Findings and caveats of the study: Expanded clones were, on average, more numerous in CD8+ T cells than in CD4+. The 0.1-3.0 mg/kg partial responders had among the lowest clonal expansion. What antigens the expanded peripheral T cells recognized was never established.

Here the sequenced sample was CD4+ or CD8+ T cells sorted from blood, taken in a trial of the OX40 agonist ivuxolimab. This receptor was taken from an adult with an advanced solid tumor such as melanoma, head and neck, liver or kidney cancer. The chain has TRBV4-2 and TRBJ1-5; D perhaps matches TRBD1 (5 bases). As DNA, the CDR3 is TGTGCCAGCAGCCACAGGGCCGGCAGCAATCAGCCCCAGCATTTT. Translated, it gives CASSHRAGSNQPQHF.